This T cell receptor (beta chain) was identified during a study of blood T cell repertoires in COVID-19. Study details: Nucleic acid was either cDNA or gDNA, and it came from T cells, B-cell-depleted T cells, or PBMCs.

The assay was immunoSEQ multiplex PCR, and TCRdb's table has in-frame clones only and misses some. The table shows 170,000 or so clones, with roughly 87% occurring only once. Participants' own reports of clinical history determined their cohort assignment. This receptor was obtained from a woman aged 50 to 60 who had recovered from COVID-19. Source material: PBMCs or T cells enriched from blood (not recorded which).

CDR3 DNA: TGTGCCAGCAGTTCTGTGACAGGGTCGGGTGAAAAACTGTTTTTT. Its translation is CASSSVTGSGEKLFF. This chain joins TRBV28 and TRBJ1-4; the match to TRBD1 covers 7 bases. Germline CDR1 reads MDHEN; CDR2 reads SYDVKM. V dropped 4 bases and J dropped 7; count of bases not matched to a gene: 9. This CDR3 comprises 15 residues.